What follows is one TCR beta chain and its context. Its antigen is not known. The sample has other DNA sequences that encode this CDR3 too. Produced via immunoSEQ multiplex PCR; TCRdb's table is partial and in-frame only. Of about 2.1 million clones in the sample, around 93% were seen once. CD8 cells regarded as naive lacked CD45RO, were positively chosen for CCR7, and omitted terminally differentiated effector memory CD45RA+ cells. This CDR3 spans 13 amino acids. V gave up 4 bases and J gave up 1 base, with 7 bases separating them. From germline, CDR1 is LNHDA and CDR2 SQIVND (reference sequence). This specimen belongs to a study of shared clonotypes between healthy human individuals. Study conclusions and caveats: The sharing of 5% to 6.5% of naive CD4 clonotypes was seen across several donors.

The chain carries TRBV19 and TRBJ1-1; no reliable D call. Sequencing used naive CD8+ T cells from PBMCs. This TCR came from a man younger than 35 in good health. Some clones in this sample may be carry-over from other donors' samples. CDR3 sequence reads: CASSSGRNTEAFF. In DNA form, the CDR3 reads TGTGCCAGTAGTAGCGGCAGGAACACTGAAGCTTTCTTT.